What follows is one T cell receptor beta chain and its context. Original processing notes: Amplification from reference gene primers served as the basis for estimated nucleated cell counts. The table came from immunoSEQ multiplex PCR; TCRdb's copy has only in-frame clones and leaves some out. That table supplies the V and J calls and clone size; D and trimming were determined from the DNA. Found here are approximately 50,000 clones, 80% to 90% of them singletons; the top ten hold approximately 7.1%. These data come from a study of blood T cell repertoires in COVID-19. Study-wide context: Researchers got acute and convalescent COVID-19 samples from the United States, Italy and Spain. PBMCs, B-cell-depleted T cells, or T cells provided the cDNA or gDNA that made up the material.

The length of the CDR3 is 13 residues. V was shortened by 5 bases and J by 4 bases, with 11 bases between the two germline ends. Source material: peripheral blood. This TCR came from a man aged 50 or older with active COVID-19. The chain couples TRBV12-3 or TRBV12-4 to TRBJ2-5; no definite D call. CDR3 coding DNA: TGTGCCAGCAGTATTCTCCCCTCAGAGACCCAGTACTTC. It specifies CASSILPSETQYF.